The sample holds a few counts of the clone carrying this T cell receptor beta chain. The target antigen is unknown. This sample was taken from a study of CD8+ T cells in alopecia areata. Background on the study: It was 6 to 18 months of tofacitinib, and then there were 6 months off drug. Broader study findings: Among the top 100, expanded CD8+ clones were significantly decreased by tofacitinib, as was scalp clonality.

The V end was cut by 3 bases, the J end by 6 bases, with 11 bases between. This CDR3 spans 13 amino acids. Germline CDR1 is LNHDA and CDR2 is SQIVND (reference sequence). cDNA reverse transcribed from extracted RNA served as the sequencing template. Generated by immunoSEQ multiplex PCR, the TCRdb table keeps only in-frame clones and is missing some. The profile shows roughly 180,000 clones, around 60% of them singletons. Sample treatment: oral pan-JAK inhibitor, 5-10 mg twice daily. Both CD4+ and CD8+ T cells were separated by sorting PBMCs. This chain joins TRBV19 and TRBJ1-1; D is possibly TRBD1 (5 bases). The sample here was CD4+ T cells sorted from blood, taken at week 4, from a patient treated with tofacitinib. The TCR sequence derives from a human donor with alopecia areata. CDR3 nucleotides: TGTGCCAGTAGTATTCCAGGGCTGGCTGAAGCTTTCTTT. It translates to CASSIPGLAEAFF.